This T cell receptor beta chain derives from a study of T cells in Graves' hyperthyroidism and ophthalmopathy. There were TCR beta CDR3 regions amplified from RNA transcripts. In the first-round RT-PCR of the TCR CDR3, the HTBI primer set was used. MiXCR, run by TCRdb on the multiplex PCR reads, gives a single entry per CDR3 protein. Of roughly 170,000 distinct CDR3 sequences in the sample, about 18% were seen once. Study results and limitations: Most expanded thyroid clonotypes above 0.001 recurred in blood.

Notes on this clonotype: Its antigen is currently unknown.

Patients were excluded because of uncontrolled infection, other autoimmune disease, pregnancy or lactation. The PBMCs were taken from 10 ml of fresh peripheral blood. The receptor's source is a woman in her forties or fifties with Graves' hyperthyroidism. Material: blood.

CDR3 DNA sequence: TGTGCCAGCAGCTTGCGAAACCTAGCGGCCCGGGATACGCAGTATTTT. As protein: CASSLRNLAARDTQYF. This sequence joins TRBV7-6 and TRBJ2-3; 7 bases map to TRBD2. CDR1 and CDR2 (germline): SGHVS, FNYEAQ. The CDR3 extends over 16 amino acids. V lost 3 bases to trimming and J lost 6 bases; unmatched junction nucleotides: 12.